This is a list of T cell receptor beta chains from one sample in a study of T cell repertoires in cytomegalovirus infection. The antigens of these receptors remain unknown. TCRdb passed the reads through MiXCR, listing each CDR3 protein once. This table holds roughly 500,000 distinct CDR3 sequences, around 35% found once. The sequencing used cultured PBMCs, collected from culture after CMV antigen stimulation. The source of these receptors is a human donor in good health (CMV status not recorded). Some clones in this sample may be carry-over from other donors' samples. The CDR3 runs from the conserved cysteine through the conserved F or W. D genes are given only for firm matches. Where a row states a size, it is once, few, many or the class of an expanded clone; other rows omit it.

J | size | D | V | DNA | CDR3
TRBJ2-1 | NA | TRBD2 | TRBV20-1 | TGCAGTGCTAGGCCAAGCCCGGGACTAGCGGGAGCCCAGACCTACAATGAGCAGTTCTTC | CSARPSPGLAGAQTYNEQFF
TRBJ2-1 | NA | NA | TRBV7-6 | TGTGCCAGCAGCCACCCAGGTGCGAATGAGCAGTTCTTC | CASSHPGANEQFF
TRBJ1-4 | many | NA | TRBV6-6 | TGTGCCAGCAGGACAGAAACAGGTCTTGGTGAAAAACTGTTTTTT | CASRTETGLGEKLFF
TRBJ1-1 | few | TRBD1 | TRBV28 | TGTGCCAGCAGTTTGGGACAGTTATTCACTGAAGCTTTCTTT | CASSLGQLFTEAFF
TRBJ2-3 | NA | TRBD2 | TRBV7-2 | TGTGCCAGCAGCTTAGCGCGGACTAGCGGGAGGGCCATCAATTTT | CASSLARTSGRAINF
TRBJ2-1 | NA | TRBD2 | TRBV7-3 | TGTGCCAGCAGCCGTAGCGGGACTTGGAATGAGCAGTTCTTC | CASSRSGTWNEQFF
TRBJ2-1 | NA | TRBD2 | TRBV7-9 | TGTGCCAGCAGCTACGGACTAGCGGGGCGCTCCTACAATGAGCAGTTCTTC | CASSYGLAGRSYNEQFF
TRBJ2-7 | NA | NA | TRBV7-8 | TGTGCCAGCAGCTTAGATCAGGGCCTAGTGGTGGAGCAGTACTTC | CASSLDQGLVVEQYF
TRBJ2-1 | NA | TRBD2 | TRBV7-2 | TGTGCCAGCAGCTTAATTAGCGGGAGGGCCAATGAGCAGTTCTTC | CASSLISGRANEQFF
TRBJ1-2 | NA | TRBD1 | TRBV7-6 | TGTGCCAGCAGCTTAGCGCGGGGACAGGGAGGTGGCTACACCTTC | CASSLARGQGGGYTF
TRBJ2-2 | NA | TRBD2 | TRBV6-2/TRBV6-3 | TGTGCCAGCAGTTTACGACTAGCGGGAGGGCGTGGAACCGGGGAGCTGTTTTTT | CASSLRLAGGRGTGELFF
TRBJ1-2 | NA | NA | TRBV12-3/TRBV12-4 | TGTGCCAGCACCCCGAGGGAACAGGGACTTGGCTACACCTTC | CASTPREQGLGYTF
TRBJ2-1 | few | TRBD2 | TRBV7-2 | TGTGCCAGCAGCTCTGGGACTAGCGGGAGGATTTATGAGCAGTTCTTC | CASSSGTSGRIYEQFF
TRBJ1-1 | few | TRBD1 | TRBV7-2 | TGTGCCAGCAGCCGGGACAGGGGCGCTGAAGCTTTCTTT | CASSRDRGAEAFF
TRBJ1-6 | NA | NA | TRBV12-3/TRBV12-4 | TGTGCCAGCAGTTTAAAGTCAGATAATTCACCCCTCCACTTT | CASSLKSDNSPLHF
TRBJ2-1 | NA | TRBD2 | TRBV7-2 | TGTGCCAGCAGCACTTCTAGCGGGAGCTCCTACAATGAGCAGTTCTTC | CASSTSSGSSYNEQFF
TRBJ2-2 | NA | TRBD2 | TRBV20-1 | TGCAGTGCAATAACTAGCGGACGAAGGAACACCGGGGAGCTGTTTTTT | CSAITSGRRNTGELFF
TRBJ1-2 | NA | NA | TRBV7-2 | TGTGCCAGCAGCTCCCCAACGGGGGGCGAGAATGGCTACACCTTC | CASSSPTGGENGYTF
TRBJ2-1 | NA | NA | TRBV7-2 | TGTGCCAGCAGCTTAGCGATCGAGCAGTTCTTC | CASSLAIEQFF
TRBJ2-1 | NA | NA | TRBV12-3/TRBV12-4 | TGTGCCAGCAGTTTAACGGGCGGGTATAATGAGCAGTTCTTC | CASSLTGGYNEQFF
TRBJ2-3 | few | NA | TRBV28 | TGTGCCAGCAGTTTCCAGGGACGGAGCACAGATACGCAGTATTTT | CASSFQGRSTDTQYF
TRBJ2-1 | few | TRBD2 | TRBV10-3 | TGTGCCATCAGCCCGGGACTAGGAATGATCAATGAGCAGTTCTTC | CAISPGLGMINEQFF
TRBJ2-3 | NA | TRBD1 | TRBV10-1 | TGCGCCAGCAGTGAGTTTGGGGTCGTAGGACAGGGCCCAGATACGCAGTATTTT | CASSEFGVVGQGPDTQYF
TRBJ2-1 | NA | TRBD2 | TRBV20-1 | TGCAGTGCCAGTAGCGGGAGTATGTATGAGCAGTTCTTC | CSASSGSMYEQFF
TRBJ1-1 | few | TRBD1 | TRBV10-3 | TGTGCCATCAGCCCAAGACAGGGGGTGAACACTGAAGCTTTCTTT | CAISPRQGVNTEAFF
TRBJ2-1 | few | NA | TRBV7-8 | TGTGCCAGCAGCTACCCAGGGGGAGGCAGTGAGCAGTTCTTC | CASSYPGGGSEQFF
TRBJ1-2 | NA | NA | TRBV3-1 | TGTGCCAGCAGCCAAGACAGCGAGTGGGGCTACACCTTC | CASSQDSEWGYTF
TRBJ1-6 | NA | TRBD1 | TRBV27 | TGTGCCAGCACAAAAGGGGGCCCGAATAATTCACCCCTCCACTTT | CASTKGGPNNSPLHF
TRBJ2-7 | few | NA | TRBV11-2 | TGTGCCAGCAGCTTCGTTGGCGGGGATGTTTACGAGCAGTACTTC | CASSFVGGDVYEQYF
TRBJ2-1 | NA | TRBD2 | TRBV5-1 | TGCGCCAGCAGCACTCTGCGCGGGGGCAATGAGCAGTTCTTC | CASSTLRGGNEQFF
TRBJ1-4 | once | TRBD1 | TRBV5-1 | TGCGCCAGCAGCGGGGGGACAGGGAGGAGTGAAAAACTGTTTTTT | CASSGGTGRSEKLFF
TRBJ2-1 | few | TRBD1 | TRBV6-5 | TGTGCCAGCAGTTACTCTAGGGGGCTCGGATTTAATGAGCAGTTCTTC | CASSYSRGLGFNEQFF
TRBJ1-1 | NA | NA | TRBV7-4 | TGTGCCAGCAGCATTTTCTCGGGGCGGGATGAAGCTTTCTTT | CASSIFSGRDEAFF
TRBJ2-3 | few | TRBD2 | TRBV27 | TGTGCCAGCAGTTCAATCGGGACTAGCGGGACAGATACGCAGTATTTT | CASSSIGTSGTDTQYF
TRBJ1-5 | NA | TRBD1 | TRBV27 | TGTGCCAGCAGTTTTCTCATCTTTGGACAGGTCATGCCCCAGCATTTT | CASSFLIFGQVMPQHF
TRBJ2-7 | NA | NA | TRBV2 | TGTGCCAGCAGTGTAGAACAGGGCTACGAGCAGTACTTC | CASSVEQGYEQYF
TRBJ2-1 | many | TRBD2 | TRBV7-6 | TGTGCCAGCAGCTTGTGGCTAGCGGACAATGAGCAGTTCTTC | CASSLWLADNEQFF
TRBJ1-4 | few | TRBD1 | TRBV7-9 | TGTGCCAGCAGCTCACGACAGGGGCAAAATGAAAAACTGTTTTTT | CASSSRQGQNEKLFF
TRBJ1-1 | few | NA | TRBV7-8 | TGTGCCAGCAGCTTAGGTCGGGTAATTAAGAACACTGAAGCTTTCTTT | CASSLGRVIKNTEAFF
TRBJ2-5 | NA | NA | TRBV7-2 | TGTGCCAGCAGCGTTGACTCCGAGACAAACCAAGAGACCCAGTACTTC | CASSVDSETNQETQYF
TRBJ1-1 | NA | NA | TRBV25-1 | TGTGCCAGCAGTGCACAGTTAGGCACTGAAGCTTTCTTT | CASSAQLGTEAFF
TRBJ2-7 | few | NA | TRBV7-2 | TGTGCCAGCAGCTTACGGGACGGCGGACCCTCCTACGAGCAGTACTTC | CASSLRDGGPSYEQYF
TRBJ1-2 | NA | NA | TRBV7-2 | TGTGCCAGCAGGCTTTTCTATGGCTACACCTTC | CASRLFYGYTF
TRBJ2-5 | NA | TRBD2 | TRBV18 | TGTGCCAGCTCATTCGGACTAGCGGAAGAGACCCAGTACTTC | CASSFGLAEETQYF
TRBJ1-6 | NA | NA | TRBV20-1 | TGCAGTGCTAGAGAAGGCCCGGCCTGGAAGGATTCACCCCTCCACTTT | CSAREGPAWKDSPLHF
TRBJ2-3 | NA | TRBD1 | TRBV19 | TGTGCCAGTAGAACCGGACAGGAAACAGATACGCAGTATTTT | CASRTGQETDTQYF
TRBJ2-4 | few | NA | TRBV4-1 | TGCGCCAGCAGCCAATCGGACAGCCGCCTCCTAGCCAAAAACATTCAGTACTTC | CASSQSDSRLLAKNIQYF
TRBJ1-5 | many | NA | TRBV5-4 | TGTGCCAGCAGCTCATCAGAGTATAGCAATCAGCCCCAGCATTTT | CASSSSEYSNQPQHF
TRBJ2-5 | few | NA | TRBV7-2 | TGTGCCAGCAGCTTAGCCGGCGCAAGGTCGTACTTC | CASSLAGARSYF
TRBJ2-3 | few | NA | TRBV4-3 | TGCGCCAGCAGCCAATCGGAGGGACTTCTCGGGATCACAGATACGCAGTATTTT | CASSQSEGLLGITDTQYF
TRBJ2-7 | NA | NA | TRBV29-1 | TGCAGCGTCCAGGTTCTCTCCTACGAGCAGTACTTC | CSVQVLSYEQYF
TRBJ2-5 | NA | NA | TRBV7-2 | TGTGCCAGCAGCCCGCGAGGGACACTGATAAGGGAGACCCAGTACTTC | CASSPRGTLIRETQYF